This T cell receptor (beta chain) was obtained from a study of T cells in Graves' hyperthyroidism and ophthalmopathy. RNA transcripts yielded amplified TCR beta CDR3 regions. HTBI primers were the set used in a first-round RT-PCR of the TCR CDR3. One entry per CDR3 protein, called by TCRdb with MiXCR from the multiplex PCR reads. The sample carries some 300,000 distinct CDR3 sequences, roughly a fifth recorded once. There are a few counts of this clonotype. Not enrolled were patients with uncontrolled infection, other autoimmune disease, pregnancy or lactation. V gave up 3 bases and J gave up 0 bases; unmatched junction bases: 8. The CDR3 spans 16 residues.

The sample consisted of blood. The rearrangement uses TRBV12-3 or TRBV12-4 and TRBJ2-7; 7 bases align to TRBD2. This receptor was taken from a man aged 50 to 60 with Graves' ophthalmopathy. This chain's CDR3 is CASSFVDQRDSYEQYF. DNA of the CDR3: TGTGCCAGCAGTTTTGTAGACCAGCGGGACTCCTACGAGCAGTACTTC.